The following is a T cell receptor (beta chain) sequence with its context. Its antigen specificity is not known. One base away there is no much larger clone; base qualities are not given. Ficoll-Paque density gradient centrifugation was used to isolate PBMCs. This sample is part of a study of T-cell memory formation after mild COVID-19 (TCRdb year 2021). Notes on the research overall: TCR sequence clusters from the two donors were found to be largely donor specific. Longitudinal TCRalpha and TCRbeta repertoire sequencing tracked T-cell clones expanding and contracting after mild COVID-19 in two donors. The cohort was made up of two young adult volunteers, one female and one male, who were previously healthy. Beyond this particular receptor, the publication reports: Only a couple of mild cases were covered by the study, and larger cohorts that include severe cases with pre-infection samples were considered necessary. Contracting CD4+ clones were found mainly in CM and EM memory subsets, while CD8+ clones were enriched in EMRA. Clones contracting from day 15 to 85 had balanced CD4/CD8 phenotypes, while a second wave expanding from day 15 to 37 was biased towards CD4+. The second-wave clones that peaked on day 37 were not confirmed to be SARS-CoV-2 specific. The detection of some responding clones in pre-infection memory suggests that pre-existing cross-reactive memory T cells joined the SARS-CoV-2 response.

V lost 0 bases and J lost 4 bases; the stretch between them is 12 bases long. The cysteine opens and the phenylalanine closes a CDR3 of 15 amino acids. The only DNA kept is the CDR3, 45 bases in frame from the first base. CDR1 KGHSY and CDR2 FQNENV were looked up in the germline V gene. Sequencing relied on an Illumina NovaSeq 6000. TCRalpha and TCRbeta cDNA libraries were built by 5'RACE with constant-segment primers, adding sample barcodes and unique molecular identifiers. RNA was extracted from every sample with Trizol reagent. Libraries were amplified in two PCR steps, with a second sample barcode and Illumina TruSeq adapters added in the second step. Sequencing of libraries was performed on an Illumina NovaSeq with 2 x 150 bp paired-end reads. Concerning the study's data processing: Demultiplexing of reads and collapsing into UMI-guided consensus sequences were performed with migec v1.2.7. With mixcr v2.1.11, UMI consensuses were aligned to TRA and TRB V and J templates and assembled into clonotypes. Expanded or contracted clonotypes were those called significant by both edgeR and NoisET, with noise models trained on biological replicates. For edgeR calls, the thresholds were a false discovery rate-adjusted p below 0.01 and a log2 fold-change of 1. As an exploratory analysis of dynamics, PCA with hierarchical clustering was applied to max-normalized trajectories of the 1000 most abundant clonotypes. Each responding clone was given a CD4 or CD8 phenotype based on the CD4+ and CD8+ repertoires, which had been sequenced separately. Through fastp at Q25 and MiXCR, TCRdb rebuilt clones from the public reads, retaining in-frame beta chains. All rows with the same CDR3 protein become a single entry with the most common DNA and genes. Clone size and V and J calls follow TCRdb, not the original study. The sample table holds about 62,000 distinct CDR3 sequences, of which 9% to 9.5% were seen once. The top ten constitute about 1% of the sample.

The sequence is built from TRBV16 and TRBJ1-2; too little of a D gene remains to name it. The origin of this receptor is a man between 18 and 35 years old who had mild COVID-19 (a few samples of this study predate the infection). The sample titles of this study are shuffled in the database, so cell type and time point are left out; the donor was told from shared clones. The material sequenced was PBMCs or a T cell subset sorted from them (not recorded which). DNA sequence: TGTGCCAGCAGCCAATCGTTGATGACGGCCTATGGCTACACCTTC. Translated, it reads CASSQSLMTAYGYTF.